Each of the 26 T cell receptor beta chains below was sequenced from the same sample in a study. Each CDR3 protein gets one entry after TCRdb re-called the 5' RACE reads with MiXCR. The table records tens of thousands of distinct CDR3 sequences, approximately 22% of them present only once. Treg sorting used a CD4+CD25+CD127-/low gate. Sequenced input: Tregs sorted from blood. These receptors were collected from a female donor with breast cancer.

This clonotype has just a few counts. This chain connects TRBV9 to TRBJ2-7; 8 bases map to TRBD2. V was clipped by 4 bases and J by 7 bases; unmatched bases: 13. This CDR3 is built from 15 residues. Germline V gene lookup returns CDR1 SGDLS and CDR2 YYNGEE. The CDR3 spells CASSPQREGFFEQYF. The CDR3 nucleotides read TGTGCCAGCAGCCCCCAACGGGAGGGGTTCTTTGAGCAGTACTTC.

Details on this clonotype: It may be a read error: a sequence one base away is much more abundant. The CDR3 does not close with the conserved phenylalanine or tryptophan, likely indicating a read error. CDR3 sequence (DNA): TGCAGCGTTGAAGATTTAAAGGGGACAGATGAGCAGTTCCTC. Protein sequence: CSVEDLKGTDEQFL. The chain has TRBV29-1 and TRBJ2-1, with 7 bases that match TRBD1. The CDR3 runs to 14 residues. The V gene's germline CDR1 is SQVTM and CDR2 ANQGSEA. With 0 bases clipped from V and 8 bases from J, the junction kept 7 bases outside the gene matches.

The CDR3 region has the DNA TGTGCCAGCAGCCCAACCAACACAGATACGCAGTATTTT. It encodes CASSPTNTDTQYF. This chain connects TRBV13 to TRBJ2-3; D remains ambiguous. Germline CDR1 reads PRHDT; CDR2 reads FYEKMQ (reference sequence). The CDR3 is 13 amino acids. V was clipped by 5 bases and J by 2 bases, with 8 bases between them.

This sequence joins TRBV5-1 and TRBJ2-7; D gene uncertain. This CDR3 comprises 15 residues. V gave up 0 bases and J gave up 4 bases, with 14 bases separating them. CDR1 is SGHRS and CDR2 is YFSETQ in the germline V gene. The CDR3 bases are TGCGCCAGCAGCTTGGATTTTCTGGCGAAATACGAGCAGTACTTC. The encoded protein is CASSLDFLAKYEQYF. Full variable domain (remainder filled in from reference TRBV5-1 and TRBJ2-7): KAGVTQTPRYLIKTRGQQVTLSCSPISGHRSVSWYQQTPGQGLQFLFEYFSETQRNKGNFPGRFSGRQFSNSRSEMNVSTLELGDSALYLCASSLDFLAKYEQYFGPGTRLTVT.

A word on this clonotype: A much larger clonotype is one base distant, so this may be a read error. V usage is TRBV12-3 or TRBV12-4 and J usage is TRBJ2-2; D may be TRBD1 or TRBD2 (5 bases each). This CDR3 contains 16 residues. CDR3 sequence: CASSFRDVPNAGELFF. The CDR3 DNA reads TGTGCCAGCAGTTTTAGGGACGTTCCGAACGCCGGGGAGCTGTTTTTT.

The genes are TRBV20-1 and TRBJ2-1; D possibly uses TRBD1 or TRBD2 (5 bases each). Germline-derived CDR1 and CDR2 are DFQATT and SNEGSKA (reference sequence). The length of the CDR3 is 11 residues. V shed 5 bases and J shed 6 bases, with 8 bases lying between them. The CDR3 DNA reads TGCAGTGCTGGGGACCGCAATGAGCAGTTCTTC. The encoded protein is CSAGDRNEQFF.

This clonotype was recorded at least ten times. The CDR3, as DNA: TGCGCCAGCAGCTTGTCTGAGGGAGGCTACGAGCAGTACTTC. Translated, it gives CASSLSEGGYEQYF. V gene TRBV5-1 combines with J gene TRBJ2-7, with a possible D match to TRBD2 (6 bases). Germline CDR1 is SGHRS and CDR2 is YFSETQ. Trimming removed 1 base from V and 3 bases from J, with 11 bases in between. The CDR3 sequence is 14 residues long.

Remarks on this clonotype: A much more abundant neighbour one base away suggests this may be a read error. V and J are TRBV20-1 and TRBJ2-1; possible D gene TRBD2, 5 bases. Germline CDR1 reads DFQATT; CDR2 reads SNEGSKA (reference sequence). CDR3 size: 15 residues. DNA for the CDR3: TGCAGTACTAGAGATAAAAGCGGTTACTACAATGAGCAGTTCTTC. Translating it yields CSTRDKSGYYNEQFF.

The sample holds many counts of this clonotype. The chain recombines TRBV9 with TRBJ2-3; 8 bases match TRBD2. Germline CDR1 is SGDLS and CDR2 is YYNGEE. The CDR3 runs to 16 residues. The trim removed 0 bases at V and 2 bases at J, leaving 5 bases unmatched. The CDR3 sequence: CASSVAGGGPTDTQYF. The CDR3 DNA follows: TGTGCCAGCAGCGTAGCGGGGGGGGGCCCCACAGATACGCAGTATTTT.

This clonotype was picked up a small number of times. The chain carries TRBV6-5 and TRBJ2-2, with TRBD2 identical over 8 bases. In germline, CDR1 is MNHEY, CDR2 SVGAGI. This CDR3 region has 16 residues. The ends lost 5 bases at V and 4 bases at J; junction bases unmatched: 9. The CDR3: CASSPLAGRATGELFF. The CDR3 region has the DNA TGTGCCAGCAGTCCATTAGCGGGGAGGGCCACCGGGGAGCTGTTTTTT.

There are many counts of this clonotype. The chain employs TRBV24-1 and TRBJ2-3; D is unresolved. V shed 5 bases and J shed 7 bases, with 9 bases lying between them. The CDR3 loop spans 12 amino acids. Per the germline V gene, CDR1 is KGHDR and CDR2 is SFDVKD. CDR3 in DNA: TGTGCCACCAGTGGTCCTAGGAATACGCAGTATTTT. This codes for CATSGPRNTQYF.

About this clonotype itself: Relative to the germline gene, one junction end is altered; a read error may explain this. The chain links TRBV7-9 to TRBJ1-5; 7 bases match TRBD1. CDR1 and CDR2 from the germline V gene are SEHNR and FQNEAQ (reference sequence). This CDR3 contains 13 residues. The CDR3 nucleotides are TGTGCCAGCAGCAGACAGGGAAATCAGCCCCAGCAGTTT. This gives the protein CASSRQGNQPQQF.

The chain combines TRBV5-4 with TRBJ2-1; D is undetermined. Germline CDR1 and CDR2: SGHNT and YYREEE (reference sequence). Trimming shortened V by 1 base and J by 10 bases, and 9 bases separated the two germline ends. This CDR3 is built from 12 residues. CDR3 coding DNA: TGTGCCAGCAGCTTGTTGGGAACCGAGCAGTTCTTC. This gives the protein CASSLLGTEQFF.

A remark on this clonotype: The CDR3 end shows no conserved phenylalanine or tryptophan, and so a read error is likely. The chain is built from TRBV20-1 and TRBJ1-1, with D unresolved. There are 15 residues in the CDR3. Germline V lookup: CDR1 DFQATT, CDR2 SNEGSKA (reference sequence). V shed 3 bases and J shed 1 base, with 15 bases lying between them. This CDR3 reads CSASDPGWGNTEAFS. As DNA, the CDR3 is TGCAGTGCTAGTGACCCAGGTTGGGGGAACACTGAAGCTTTCTCT.

The table lists this clonotype with many counts. The V call is TRBV12-3 or TRBV12-4, the J call TRBJ2-7; no clear D gene. Trimming took 5 bases from V and 4 from J, leaving 9 bases between them. The CDR3 is 12 residues long. DNA of the CDR3: TGTGCCAGCAGTCCGGTTATGTACGAGCAGTACTTC. Its translation: CASSPVMYEQYF.

This clonotype has at least ten counts. This chain connects TRBV5-1 to TRBJ1-4; D possibly corresponds to TRBD1 (5 bases). The germline V and J ends were trimmed by 2 bases and 6 bases, with 8 bases remaining between them. The CDR3 is made up of 13 amino acids. Germline V gene data show CDR1 as SGHRS and CDR2 as YFSETQ. The CDR3 reads CASSLGADEKLFF. The CDR3 DNA follows: TGCGCCAGCAGCTTAGGGGCGGATGAAAAACTGTTTTTT.

This rearrangement joins TRBV7-3 to TRBJ2-7, with 11 bases matching TRBD2. The CDR3 runs 13 residues. Germline-derived CDR1 and CDR2 are SGHTA and FQGTGA. V lost 3 bases to trimming and J lost 7 bases; unmatched junction nucleotides: 2. CDR3 in amino acids: CASSLGTSGEQYF. CDR3 nucleotide sequence: TGTGCCAGCAGCTTGGGGACTAGCGGAGAGCAGTACTTC.

The genes are TRBV12-3 or TRBV12-4 and TRBJ2-7; TRBD2 agrees at 9 bases. After removal of 5 bases from V and 3 bases from J, the junction contained 11 bases not matched to a gene. The CDR3 extends over 16 amino acids. The CDR3 DNA reads as TGTGCCAGCAGTCCAGGGGCGCTAGCGGGACTCTACGAGCAGTACTTC. It specifies CASSPGALAGLYEQYF.

V is TRBV5-5 and J is TRBJ2-7, with TRBD2 matching 8 bases. The germline CDR1 and CDR2 sequences are SGHKS and YYEKEE (reference sequence). The CDR3 runs to 12 residues. The CDR3 DNA follows: TGTGCCAGCAGCTTCGCGGGGGGCCCCCACTCGGTC. This translates into CASSFAGGPHSV.

J is TRBJ2-1 and V is TRBV29-1, with 7 bases identical to TRBD1. Trimming removed 7 bases from V and 2 bases from J; junction bases left unmatched: 8. This CDR3 is built from 14 residues. Germline values: CDR1 SQVTM, CDR2 ANQGSEA. CDR3: CSGFRDRAYNEQFF. The CDR3, as DNA: TGCAGCGGCTTCCGGGACAGAGCCTACAATGAGCAGTTCTTC.

The gene calls are TRBV6-1 and TRBJ2-7; 9 positions match TRBD2. V was clipped by 3 bases and J by 4 bases; unmatched bases: 7. The CDR3 has 15 amino acids. Germline values: CDR1 MNHNS, CDR2 SASEGT. The CDR3, as DNA: TGTGCCAGCAGTGAGATGGGACTAGCTGTATACGAGCAGTACTTC. Translating gives CASSEMGLAVYEQYF.

The chain uses TRBV7-3 and TRBJ2-1, with TRBD1 matching 7 bases. V dropped 5 bases and J dropped 4; count of bases not matched to a gene: 11. Per the germline V gene, CDR1 is SGHTA and CDR2 is FQGTGA. CDR3 length: 16 amino acids. In DNA form, the CDR3 reads TGTGCCAGCAGCAACCCGGAAGACAGGGATTACAATGAGCAGTTCTTC. It yields the protein CASSNPEDRDYNEQFF.

The V call is TRBV9, the J call TRBJ2-1; 8 bases match TRBD2. J lost 8 bases, V lost 2 bases, and 6 bases had no gene match. Germline CDR1 reads SGDLS; CDR2 reads YYNGEE. CDR3 length equals 14 residues. The CDR3: CASSVGTRAHEQFF. The CDR3 coding sequence is TGTGCCAGCAGCGTCGGGACTAGGGCGCATGAGCAGTTCTTC.

Only a few counts were recorded for this clonotype. V and J are TRBV30 and TRBJ2-1; the match to TRBD2 covers 8 bases. V shed 1 base and J 3 bases; nucleotides not matched to a gene: 2. Per germline, CDR1 GTSNPN and CDR2 SVGIG (reference sequence). The CDR3 covers 14 residues. In DNA, the CDR3 is TGTGCCTGGAGTGAACTAGCGGACTACAATGAGCAGTTCTTC. Translating gives CAWSELADYNEQFF. The full variable domain, its missing parts supplied by reference TRBV30 and TRBJ2-1, is SQTIHQWPATLVQPVGSPLSLECTVEGTSNPNLYWYRQAAGRGLQLLFYSVGIGQISSEVPQNLSASRPQDRQFILSSKKLLLSDSGFYLCAWSELADYNEQFFGPGTRLTVL.

Ten or more counts support this clonotype. The V gene is TRBV27, the J gene TRBJ1-1; D possibly corresponds to TRBD1 (6 bases). Germline V CDR1 and CDR2: MNHEY, SMNVEV (reference sequence). V was pared by 6 bases and J by 1 base, with 6 bases between. The length of the CDR3 is 12 residues. The CDR3 loop reads CASRTGNTEAFF. CDR3 nucleotide sequence: TGTGCCAGCAGGACAGGGAACACTGAAGCTTTCTTT.

This clonotype has a count of ten or more. The chain couples TRBV27 to TRBJ2-7; tentatively, D is TRBD2 (6 bases). V lost 5 bases and J lost 6, with 17 bases in between. Germline-derived CDR1 and CDR2 are MNHEY and SMNVEV (reference sequence). There are 14 residues in the CDR3. Here the CDR3 DNA reads TGTGCCAGCAGTCACCTCGGGGGTGAGAGCGAGCAGTACTTC. It yields the protein CASSHLGGESEQYF.